This entry features one T cell receptor (beta chain) sequence. This entry comes from a study of blood T cell repertoires in COVID-19. Sequencing was performed with immunoSEQ multiplex PCR; in TCRdb, only in-frame clones are kept and a portion is missing. The data contain some 320,000 clones, 85% of them singletons. The CDR3 extends over 17 amino acids. The V and J ends lost 2 bases and 6 bases, in that order; junction bases with no gene match: 15. Germline loops: CDR1 SGDLS, CDR2 YYNGEE. The chain carries TRBV9 and TRBJ2-7, with 9 nucleotides matching TRBD2. The receptor comes from a woman aged 25 to 39 who had been exposed to COVID-19. Sequencing was performed on PBMCs or T cells enriched from blood (not recorded which). This CDR3 is CASSVKPGGLAGIEQYF. Written as DNA, the CDR3 is TGTGCCAGCAGCGTTAAACCCGGGGGGCTAGCGGGAATCGAGCAGTACTTC.